This TCR beta chain stems from a study of cytomegalovirus exposure and HLA in healthy donors. Study-wide findings and caveats: Cytomegalovirus-associated TCR beta chains were listed, numbering 150 to 200.

TCRdb's table, derived via immunoSEQ multiplex PCR, lists solely in-frame clones and lacks some. The sample has 110,000 or so clones; about 84% are singletons. The CDR3 is 14 residues long. V was clipped by 0 bases and J by 5 bases; unmatched bases: 6. The germline V gene has CDR1 GTSNPN and CDR2 SVGIG (reference sequence). The donors formed part of the approximately 120-subject validation cohort, distinct from the approximately 670-subject first cohort. Turning to this clone: Its target is not known.

J is TRBJ1-2 and V is TRBV30; 7 nucleotides line up with TRBD1. This receptor was identified in a woman aged 25 to 39 in good health and CMV-seronegative. Sequenced: PBMCs. CDR3 sequence (DNA): TGTGCCTGGAGTGTACTTGTGACAGGGTATGGCTACACCTTC. Protein sequence: CAWSVLVTGYGYTF.